This T cell receptor beta chain was found in a study of T cell clones after liver transplantation. Study-wide background: Post-transplant blood was tracked for graft-donor-reactive T cell clones identified in a pre-transplant mixed lymphocyte reaction. Study observations and caveats: Conclusions were preliminary, with small, heterogeneous patient groups.

Assay used: immunoSEQ multiplex PCR; TCRdb lists only in-frame clones, some missing. The sample lists over 50,000 clones, approximately 84% occurring once. The germline V gene encodes CDR1 SGHRS and CDR2 YFSETQ. V was clipped by 4 bases and J by 5 bases; unmatched bases: 8. The CDR3 has 15 residues. On this clone: Its antigen is unknown.

V and J are TRBV5-1 and TRBJ2-5; 10 bases map to TRBD2. Here the sequenced sample was CD4+ T cells from blood, taken before liver transplant. The origin of this receptor is a human donor who received a liver transplant. The CDR3 bases are TGCGCCAGCAGCACTGCTAGCGGGAGAGAGGAGACCCAGTACTTC. It encodes CASSTASGREETQYF.